The present entry profiles one T cell receptor beta chain with its context. Antigen specificity is unknown. The data were taken from a study of T cell clones after liver transplantation. Across the whole study: A pre-transplant mixed lymphocyte reaction with TCRbeta sequencing defined graft-donor-reactive clones followed in post-transplant blood.

Study results and limitations: Post-transplant time points were not standardized, so conclusions are preliminary. Low donor cell numbers restricted donor-reactive repertoire measurement in two subjects. Post-transplant, graft-donor-reactive CD4 TCRbeta sequences in blood dropped significantly in most of the 8 subjects.

V was pared by 7 bases and J by 5 bases, with 16 bases of the junction left unmatched. The germline gives CDR1 MDHEN, CDR2 SYDVKM. The CDR3 spans 17 residues. Produced via immunoSEQ multiplex PCR; TCRdb's table is partial and in-frame only. The sample lists about 33,000 clones; about 94% were seen once. The chain employs TRBV28 and TRBJ2-3, with 9 bases that match TRBD1. The source material was CD8+ T cells from blood, sampled 12 months after liver transplant. This TCR came from a human patient who received a liver transplant. The graft donor may be the source of some T cells. Written as DNA, the CDR3 is TGTGCCAGCACCCCTGGGTACAGGACAGGGGTCAAAGATACGCAGTATTTT. As protein: CASTPGYRTGVKDTQYF.